Listed below are T cell receptor beta chains from one sample, sequenced in a study of Graves' ophthalmopathy and Graves' hyperthyroidism. Each CDR3 protein gets one entry after TCRdb re-called the multiplex PCR reads with MiXCR. The table records about 400,000 distinct CDR3 sequences, about a sixth of them present only once. The sequencing sample was made of peripheral blood. The receptors were sampled from a woman between 18 and 29 years old with Graves' ophthalmopathy. The CDR3 runs from the conserved cysteine through the conserved F or W. A D gene is named only where the DNA matches it firmly. Clone size is shown for a subset of rows, as once, few, many or a class of expanded clone.

>TRBJ1-1|.|TRBV6-2/TRBV6-3|12|many
TGTGCCAGCAGTTACCTAGGACTTCAAGCTTTCTTT
CASSYLGLQAFF
>TRBJ2-5|.|TRBV4-1|12|many
TGCGCCAGCAGCGGAGGGATAGAGACCCAGTACTTC
CASSGGIETQYF
>TRBJ2-7|TRBD2|TRBV2|14|many
TGTGCCAGCAGTCAGCGGGAGGGTATGAGCGAGCAGTACTTC
CASSQREGMSEQYF
>TRBJ2-7|.|TRBV12-3/TRBV12-4|16|.
TGTGCCAGCAGTTCCTCCCCAGGACGTAGCTCCTACGAGCAGTACTTC
CASSSSPGRSSYEQYF
>TRBJ2-5|.|TRBV6-5|15|.
TGTGCCAGCAGTTACTTGGCTGGCCCTCGGGGGACCCAGTACTTC
CASSYLAGPRGTQYF
>TRBJ1-1|.|TRBV9|14|many
TGTGCCAGCAGCGTAGAGGGAGTGAACACTGAAGCTTTCTTT
CASSVEGVNTEAFF
>TRBJ1-3|TRBD1|TRBV9|13|many
TGTGCCAGCACCCGACAGGGATTAAACACCATATATTTT
CASTRQGLNTIYF
>TRBJ2-2|TRBD1|TRBV7-2|14|many
TGTGCCAGCAGCCTTACAGGGGGACCCGGGGAGCTGTTTTTT
CASSLTGGPGELFF
>TRBJ2-5|.|TRBV9|13|many
TGTGCCAGCAGCCCCCTCGGGTGGGAGACCCAGTACTTC
CASSPLGWETQYF
>TRBJ2-2|TRBD1|TRBV4-1|15|many
TGCGCCAGCAGACAGGAGACAGGGTACACCGGGGAGCTGTTTTTT
CASRQETGYTGELFF
>TRBJ1-5|TRBD1|TRBV7-2|15|many
TGTGCCAGCAGCTTAGTCAGGGGGTCGAATCAGCCCCAGCATTTT
CASSLVRGSNQPQHF
>TRBJ1-2|.|TRBV6-5|14|many
TGTGCCAGCAGTTACTCTCGGCAGAACTATGGCTACACCTTC
CASSYSRQNYGYTF
>TRBJ2-7|TRBD1|TRBV7-2|16|many
TGTGCCAGCAGCGTAGGGATCGGGACAGGAGACTACGAGCAGTACTTC
CASSVGIGTGDYEQYF